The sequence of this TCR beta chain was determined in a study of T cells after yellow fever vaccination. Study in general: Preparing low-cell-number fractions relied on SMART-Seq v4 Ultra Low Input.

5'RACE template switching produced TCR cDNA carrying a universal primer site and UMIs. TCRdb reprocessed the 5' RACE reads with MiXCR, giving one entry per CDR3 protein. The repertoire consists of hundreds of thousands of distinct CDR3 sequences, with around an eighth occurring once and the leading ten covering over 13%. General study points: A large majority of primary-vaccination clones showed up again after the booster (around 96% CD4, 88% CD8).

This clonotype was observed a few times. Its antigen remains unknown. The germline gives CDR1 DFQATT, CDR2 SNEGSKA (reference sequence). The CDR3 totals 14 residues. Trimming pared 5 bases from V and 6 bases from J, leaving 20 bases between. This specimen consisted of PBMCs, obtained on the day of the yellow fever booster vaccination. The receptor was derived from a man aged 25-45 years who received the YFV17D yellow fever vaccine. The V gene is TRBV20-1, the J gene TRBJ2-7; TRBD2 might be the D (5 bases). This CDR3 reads CSALLGAAVSEQYF. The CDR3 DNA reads TGCAGTGCTCTTCTTGGAGCGGCCGTCTCCGAGCAGTACTTC.